Listed here are 10 T cell receptor beta chains from one sample, sequenced in a study of vaccination and CD4 T cells after COVID-19. No antigen has been identified for these receptors. Oncomine TCR Beta short-read sequencing was applied to DNA from cultured CD4+ T cells. TCRdb re-called the PCR reads with MiXCR, one entry per CDR3 protein. The sample consists of some 15,000 distinct CDR3 sequences, 45% to 60% of them appearing once. Specified treatment: roughly ten-day PBMC culture with coronavirus spike peptide pools or control peptides (ViraFEST assay). Sequenced: CD4+ T cells from blood, cultured in vitro. These receptors were obtained from a human donor who had recovered from COVID-19.

The CDR3 region is CATSELTSGSFDTQYF. The CDR3 bases are TGTGCCACCAGTGAATTAACTAGCGGGAGTTTTGATACGCAGTATTTT. The rearrangement joins TRBV24-1 to TRBJ2-3; TRBD2 matches at 11 bases. Germline-derived CDR1 and CDR2 are KGHDR and SFDVKD. This CDR3 has 16 residues. V dropped 4 bases and J dropped 6; count of bases not matched to a gene: 8.

This clonotype was recorded a few times. This CDR3 reads CASSTHLMVGQETQYF. The CDR3 nucleotides read TGTGCCAGCAGTACCCACCTTATGGTGGGCCAAGAGACCCAGTACTTC. The chain is built from TRBV6-1 and TRBJ2-5; D is unresolved. Between the trimmed V and J ends, which lost 5 bases and 1 base, there was a span of 17 bases. CDR3 length equals 16 residues. CDR1 is MNHNS, CDR2 SASEGT, per germline.

The chain links TRBV6-1 to TRBJ1-2; D is possibly TRBD1 (5 bases). The length of the CDR3 is 13 residues. From germline, CDR1 is MNHNS and CDR2 SASEGT. V was shortened by 8 bases and J by 4 bases, with 14 bases between the two germline ends. The CDR3 DNA reads as TGTGCCAGCCACGCGAAGGGGATCTATGGCTACACCTTC. This sequence encodes CASHAKGIYGYTF.

This chain links TRBV5-8 with TRBJ2-2; D is uncertain. CDR3 size: 15 residues. Germline V CDR1 and CDR2: SGHTS, YDEGEE. V lost 6 bases to trimming and J lost 5 bases, with 17 bases between them. CDR3 sequence: CASIKTRKGTGELFF. Here the CDR3 DNA reads TGTGCCAGCATCAAGACACGAAAGGGTACCGGGGAGCTGTTTTTT.

The chain employs TRBV7-8 and TRBJ1-1; 7 nucleotides agree with TRBD1. V trimming: 6 bases; J trimming: 0 bases; junction bases outside the gene matches: 10. CDR1 is SGHVS, CDR2 FQNEAQ, per germline. The CDR3 runs to 16 residues. CDR3 DNA sequence: TGTGCCAGCAGTCTGGGAGGGGGCTTCATGAACACTGAAGCTTTCTTT. Amino acids: CASSLGGGFMNTEAFF.

V gene TRBV19 combines with J gene TRBJ2-7; no clear D gene. This CDR3 region has 17 residues. CDR1 and CDR2 (germline): LNHDA, SQIVND (reference sequence). V was shortened by 3 bases and J by 2 bases, with 20 bases between the two germline ends. The CDR3 here is CASSIALHPILTYEQYF. The CDR3 DNA reads TGTGCCAGTAGTATTGCCCTACACCCAATTTTGACCTACGAGCAGTACTTC.

In this sample, this clonotype turned up a few times. The CDR3 nucleotides read TGTGCCAGCAGCTTAGGTTCGGGGTCCGGGCTGGCCGGGGAGCTGTTTTTT. Translation: CASSLGSGSGLAGELFF. The gene calls are TRBV11-3 and TRBJ2-2; TRBD2 is a possible D gene (5 bases). The V and J ends lost 1 base and 6 bases respectively, with 18 bases between them. The germline V gene has CDR1 SGHNT and CDR2 YENEEA. CDR3 length equals 17 residues.

The chain employs TRBV20-1 and TRBJ2-3; 7 bases are a match to TRBD2. V gave up 4 bases and J gave up 4 bases; unmatched junction bases: 5. Germline V lookup: CDR1 DFQATT, CDR2 SNEGSKA (reference sequence). The CDR3 spans 13 residues. CDR3 DNA: TGCAGTGCTATAGCGGGTGGGGCAGATACGCAGTATTTT. It translates to CSAIAGGADTQYF.

The rearrangement uses TRBV6-2 or TRBV6-3 and TRBJ1-5; D unclear. V shed 0 bases and J shed 6 bases, with 6 bases lying between them. This CDR3 is built from 13 residues. Germline V CDR1 and CDR2: MNHEY, SVGEGT. CDR3 sequence reads: CASSYSYSQPQHF. For the CDR3, the DNA is TGTGCCAGCAGTTACTCGTACTCTCAGCCCCAGCATTTT.

The sample holds a few counts of this clonotype. V usage is TRBV29-1 and J usage is TRBJ2-7; tentatively, D is TRBD1 (5 bases). Germline loops: CDR1 SQVTM, CDR2 ANQGSEA. V lost 6 bases and J lost 4, with 16 bases in between. The CDR3 is made up of 13 amino acids. The CDR3 DNA sequence: TGCAGCGTCGTGACAGTCCGCTTGTACGAGCAGTACTTC. It specifies CSVVTVRLYEQYF.